The 27 T cell receptor beta chains below were found in one sample sequenced in a study of cytomegalovirus exposure and HLA in healthy donors. Use of 60 Vbeta and 13 Jbeta primers characterized the PCR. Produced via immunoSEQ multiplex PCR; TCRdb's table is partial and in-frame only. The table records 110,000 to 150,000 clones, 72% of them present only once. The material sequenced was PBMCs. The receptor set was obtained from a man aged 40-55 years in good health and CMV-seronegative.

This chain links TRBV5-4 with TRBJ2-7; D not resolved. Germline CDR1 reads SGHNT; CDR2 reads YYREEE (reference sequence). The CDR3 has 12 residues. Between the trimmed V and J ends, which lost 4 bases and 6 bases, there was a span of 11 bases. For the CDR3, the DNA is TGTGCCAGCAGCCACCCGGTTGGCGAGCAGTACTTC. Amino acids: CASSHPVGEQYF.

This chain connects TRBV28 to TRBJ1-5; no clear D. The germline gives CDR1 MDHEN, CDR2 SYDVKM. This CDR3 region has 15 residues. The ends were cut back, 2 bases at V and 6 bases at J, with 14 bases in the middle. The CDR3 DNA sequence: TGTGCCAGCAGTTTAATCGGGGAATCGAGTCAGCCCCAGCATTTT. Protein sequence: CASSLIGESSQPQHF.

J is TRBJ1-2 and V is TRBV29-1; perhaps TRBD1 as D (5 bases). Germline V gives CDR1 SQVTM, CDR2 ANQGSEA. Between the trimmed V and J ends, which lost 6 bases and 0 bases, there was a span of 17 bases. This CDR3 spans 15 amino acids. The CDR3 spells CSVKPQGGANYGYTF. The CDR3 nucleotides are TGCAGCGTAAAACCCCAGGGTGGGGCTAACTATGGCTACACCTTC.

V and J are TRBV5-8 and TRBJ2-2; no clear D. The CDR3 spans 16 residues. Germline V gives CDR1 SGHTS, CDR2 YDEGEE. V was trimmed by 0 bases and J by 2 bases, leaving 11 bases between them. The CDR3 DNA follows: TGTGCCAGCAGCTTGGATTCCCCGACTAACACCGGGGAGCTGTTTTTT. Protein product: CASSLDSPTNTGELFF.

This clone appeared a single time. The V gene is TRBV11-2, the J gene TRBJ1-1, with 7 bases lining up with TRBD1. The CDR3 is 15 residues long. V trimming: 2 bases; J trimming: 6 bases; junction bases outside the gene matches: 9. Germline V gives CDR1 SGHAT, CDR2 FQNNGV. CDR3 sequence: CASSLLGQGVSEAFF. In DNA form, the CDR3 reads TGTGCCAGCAGCTTATTAGGCCAGGGGGTGTCTGAAGCTTTCTTT.

This chain links TRBV19 with TRBJ2-7; 12 bases match TRBD2. With V trimmed by 5 bases and J by 7 bases, 9 bases remained unmatched. The CDR3 has 15 amino acids. From germline, CDR1 is LNHDA and CDR2 SQIVND (reference sequence). The chain's CDR3 is CASSDPSGRAGEQYF. The CDR3 DNA reads as TGTGCCAGTAGTGACCCTAGCGGGAGGGCCGGGGAGCAGTACTTC.

CDR3 loop: CASSQDPDREQYF. The DNA for the CDR3 is TGCGCCAGCAGCCAAGATCCCGATCGGGAGCAGTACTTC. This chain uses TRBV4-1 with TRBJ2-7; D gene unclear. CDR1 is MGHRA and CDR2 is YSYEKL in the germline V gene. The V end lost 0 bases, the J end lost 7 bases, and 10 bases lay between the germline ends. The CDR3 length is 13 residues.

This clone was seen more than once but under ten times. The V and J genes are TRBV7-2 and TRBJ1-1, with D possibly matching TRBD1 (6 bases). Germline-derived CDR1 and CDR2 are SGHTA and FQGNSA. The CDR3 loop spans 17 amino acids. V was shortened by 7 bases and J by 8 bases, with 29 bases between the two germline ends. In nucleotides, the CDR3 is TGTGCCAGCACTACAGGGCCCGGTCAGCTTAGGGCTAAAGAAGCTTTCTTT. This sequence encodes CASTTGPGQLRAKEAFF.

J is TRBJ2-1 and V is TRBV7-9; 8 bases agree with TRBD1. CDR1 and CDR2 from the germline V gene are SEHNR and FQNEAQ (reference sequence). The CDR3 extends over 15 amino acids. The J segment lost 10 bases and the V segment lost 3 bases, leaving 11 bases of the junction unmatched. The CDR3, as DNA: TGTGCCAGCAGCTTTTGGCAGGGGGCCAGTACCGAGCAGTTCTTC. Its protein is CASSFWQGASTEQFF.

The chain is built from TRBV25-1 and TRBJ2-7, with 8 bases aligning to TRBD2. Germline loops: CDR1 MGHDK, CDR2 SYGVNS. This CDR3 is 14 amino acids long. Unmatched junction bases numbered 6, after V lost 5 bases and J lost 3 bases. For the CDR3, the DNA is TGTGCCAGCAGTTCCAGGGCGGGGGGCTACGAGCAGTACTTC. Translation gives CASSSRAGGYEQYF.

The chain has TRBV9 and TRBJ2-7; 10 bases match TRBD2. V shed 0 bases and J 2 bases; nucleotides not matched to a gene: 2. Germline CDR1 SGDLS, CDR2 YYNGEE. The CDR3 loop spans 15 amino acids. CDR3 residues: CASSVGAGGTYEQYF. CDR3 DNA sequence: TGTGCCAGCAGCGTAGGAGCGGGAGGGACCTACGAGCAGTACTTC.

The chain has TRBV5-5 and TRBJ2-7; 7 bases match TRBD2. Germline lookup yields CDR1 SGHKS and CDR2 YYEKEE (reference sequence). V shed 4 bases and J 6 bases; nucleotides not matched to a gene: 13. CDR3 size: 15 residues. CDR3 amino acids: CASSTLGRESVEQYF. The DNA of the CDR3 is TGTGCCAGCAGCACCCTCGGGCGGGAGTCTGTCGAGCAGTACTTC.

This chain uses TRBV2 with TRBJ2-7; TRBD2 matches 11 bases. The germline gives CDR1 SNHLY, CDR2 FYNNEI. The ends lost 7 bases at V and 3 bases at J; junction bases unmatched: 8. The CDR3 runs to 15 residues. Here the CDR3 DNA reads TGTGCCAGCACACGACTAGCGGGGCGCAACTACGAGCAGTACTTC. Protein sequence: CASTRLAGRNYEQYF. The complete variable domain, with remaining parts taken from reference TRBV2 and TRBJ2-7, reads EPEVTQTPSHQVTQMGQEVILRCVPISNHLYFYWYRQILGQKVEFLVSFYNNEISEKSEIFDDQFSVERPDGSNFTLKIRSTKLEDSAMYFCASTRLAGRNYEQYFGPGTRLTVT.

The chain links TRBV28 to TRBJ2-1; TRBD2 matches 13 bases. This CDR3 has 16 residues. V shed 6 bases, J shed 12 bases, and the junction held 14 bases outside the gene matches. Germline CDR1 is MDHEN and CDR2 is SYDVKM. This chain's CDR3 is CASRPPGLAGEGWQFF. The CDR3 DNA sequence: TGTGCCAGCAGACCACCCGGACTAGCGGGAGAGGGATGGCAGTTCTTC.

The genes are TRBV23-1 and TRBJ1-5; TRBD1 might be the D (6 bases). TRBV23-1 has ORF status, its function being uncertain. CDR3 size: 16 residues. V lost 0 bases to trimming and J lost 3 bases, with 12 bases between them. The CDR3 region is CASSQSEGENNQPQHF. The CDR3 DNA reads TGCGCCAGCAGTCAATCAGAGGGGGAAAACAATCAGCCCCAGCATTTT.

This clone was seen more than once but under ten times. The rearrangement uses TRBV5-1 and TRBJ1-2; 9 bases line up with TRBD1. V lost 2 bases, J lost 2 bases, and 1 base stayed unmatched. The CDR3 spans 14 residues. CDR1 is SGHRS and CDR2 is YFSETQ in the germline V gene. CDR3 region: CASSLGQGNYGYTF. CDR3 in DNA: TGCGCCAGCAGCTTAGGACAGGGGAACTATGGCTACACCTTC.

In this sample, this clone turned up a few times. The chain links TRBV20-1 to TRBJ2-1; D not certain. The V end lost 4 bases, the J end lost 10 bases, and 11 bases lay between the germline ends. The CDR3 is made up of 11 amino acids. Germline loops: CDR1 DFQATT, CDR2 SNEGSKA (reference sequence). The CDR3 spells CSAIKVREQFF. The CDR3 nucleotides are TGCAGTGCTATTAAAGTACGGGAGCAGTTCTTC.

This clone was recorded a few times. The V and J genes are TRBV7-6 and TRBJ2-7, with TRBD1 matching 8 bases. Germline-derived CDR1 and CDR2 are SGHVS and FNYEAQ. CDR3 length: 14 amino acids. The V gene end was trimmed by 1 base and the J gene end by 2 bases; junction bases not matched to a gene: 1. DNA of the CDR3: TGTGCCAGCAGCTTAGGGACAGGGCCCTACGAGCAGTACTTC. This sequence encodes CASSLGTGPYEQYF. Supplemented by reference TRBV7-6 and TRBJ2-7, the full variable domain reads GAGVSQSPRYKVTKRGQDVALRCDPISGHVSLYWYRQALGQGPEFLTYFNYEAQQDKSGLPNDRFSAERPEGSISTLTIQRTEQRDSAMYRCASSLGTGPYEQYFGPGTRLTVT.

The rearrangement links TRBV14 to TRBJ2-2; 7 bases map to TRBD2. Germline CDR1 SGHDN, CDR2 FVKESK. The CDR3 is 14 amino acids. Trimming took 6 bases from V and 7 from J; bases not matched to a gene: 8. The DNA for the CDR3 is TGTGCCAGCAGACCCGGGACTAAGGTCGGGGAGCTGTTTTTT. It codes for CASRPGTKVGELFF. Based on the CDR3 plus reference TRBV14 and TRBJ2-2, the full variable domain is EAGVTQFPSHSVIEKGQTVTLRCDPISGHDNLYWYRRVMGKEIKFLLHFVKESKQDESGMPNNRFLAERTGGTYSTLKVQPAELEDSGVYFCASRPGTKVGELFFGEGSRLTVL.

This clone appeared a few times. The genes are TRBV15 and TRBJ2-1; TRBD2 aligns across 10 bases. The CDR3 contains 18 residues. Germline V lookup: CDR1 LNHNV, CDR2 YYDKDF (reference sequence). Unmatched junction bases numbered 10, after V lost 5 bases and J lost 0 bases. This CDR3 is CATSGRPSGSFSYNEQFF. Written as DNA, the CDR3 is TGTGCCACCAGCGGTCGTCCTAGCGGGAGTTTCTCCTACAATGAGCAGTTCTTC.

The rearrangement links TRBV5-1 to TRBJ2-3; D gene ambiguous. The V gene's germline CDR1 is SGHRS and CDR2 YFSETQ. Trimming removed 2 bases from V and 2 bases from J, with 12 bases in between. The CDR3 runs to 15 residues. As DNA, the CDR3 is TGCGCCAGCAGCTTAGCAGGTCCCCTCACAGATACGCAGTATTTT. Residues: CASSLAGPLTDTQYF.

The rearrangement links TRBV9 to TRBJ2-3; TRBD1 matches 9 bases. The J segment lost 4 bases and the V segment lost 0 bases, leaving 3 bases of the junction unmatched. The CDR3 totals 15 residues. The germline V gene has CDR1 SGDLS and CDR2 YYNGEE. The CDR3 protein is CASSVAGTGPDTQYF. The DNA of the CDR3 is TGTGCCAGCAGCGTAGCAGGGACAGGGCCAGATACGCAGTATTTT.

This clone was counted a few times. The chain combines TRBV6-7 with TRBJ2-7, with 9 bases aligning to TRBD1. TRBV6-7 is classed as an ORF, of uncertain function. V was pared by 11 bases and J by 3 bases, with 5 bases of the junction left unmatched. CDR3 length: 12 residues. This CDR3 is CASGTGCYEQYF. CDR3 sequence (DNA): TGTGCCTCCGGGACAGGGTGCTACGAGCAGTACTTC.

This clone has only a few counts. This sequence joins TRBV9 and TRBJ2-2; 16 nucleotides align to TRBD2. J lost 5 bases, V lost 2 bases, and 6 bases had no gene match. The CDR3 covers 18 residues. CDR1 and CDR2 (germline): SGDLS, YYNGEE. CDR3 nucleotides: TGTGCCAGCAGCGTGGGACTAGCGGGAGGGAGAGGGACCGGGGAGCTGTTTTTT. This translates into CASSVGLAGGRGTGELFF.

The chain recombines TRBV7-2 with TRBJ2-7, with 10 bases fitting TRBD2. J gave up 3 bases and V 6 bases, and 5 bases lay outside the gene matches. This CDR3 has 14 residues. Germline CDR1 reads SGHTA; CDR2 reads FQGNSA. CDR3 sequence reads: CASRSSGSLYEQYF. The DNA of the CDR3 is TGTGCCAGCAGGTCTAGCGGGAGTCTCTACGAGCAGTACTTC.

This clone was detected only a few times. The chain joins TRBV7-8 to TRBJ2-3; TRBD2 agrees at 11 bases. V lost 1 base to trimming and J lost 4 bases; unmatched junction nucleotides: 4. The CDR3 extends over 16 amino acids. Looked up from germline, CDR1 is SGHVS and CDR2 is FQNEAQ. The CDR3 bases are TGTGCCAGCAGCTTAGGGTTAGCGGGGGGGCCAGATACGCAGTATTTT. Translating it yields CASSLGLAGGPDTQYF.

This chain joins TRBV6-5 and TRBJ2-5; 9 bases are a match to TRBD1. There are 16 residues in the CDR3. The germline gives CDR1 MNHEY, CDR2 SVGAGI. Trimming cost V 0 bases and J 3 bases; bases outside gene matches: 5. Here the CDR3 reads CASSYSPGQGEETQYF. The CDR3 DNA reads as TGTGCCAGCAGTTACTCACCGGGACAGGGAGAAGAGACCCAGTACTTC.